This TCR beta chain was retrieved from a study of blood T cell repertoires in COVID-19. Across the whole study: T cells, B-cell-depleted T cells, or PBMCs provided the cDNA or gDNA that served as material.

J gave up 6 bases and V 7 bases, and 12 bases lay outside the gene matches. The germline CDR1 and CDR2 sequences are MNHNY and SVGAGI (reference sequence). CDR3 length: 15 residues. Per the authors' pipeline: From reference gene primer amplification, estimates of nucleated cell counts were derived. Generated by immunoSEQ multiplex PCR, the TCRdb table keeps only in-frame clones and is missing some. V, J and clone size reflect that table, while D and trimming were determined from the DNA. The sample consists of 280,000 or so clones, approximately 88% of them appearing once. This sequence originates from a man aged 18 to 30 with active or convalescent COVID-19. The chain recombines TRBV6-6 with TRBJ1-2; 9 bases match TRBD1. Specimen: peripheral blood. The CDR3 spells CASTPWGQGPHGYTF. For the CDR3, the DNA is TGTGCCAGCACCCCTTGGGGACAGGGCCCTCATGGCTACACCTTC.